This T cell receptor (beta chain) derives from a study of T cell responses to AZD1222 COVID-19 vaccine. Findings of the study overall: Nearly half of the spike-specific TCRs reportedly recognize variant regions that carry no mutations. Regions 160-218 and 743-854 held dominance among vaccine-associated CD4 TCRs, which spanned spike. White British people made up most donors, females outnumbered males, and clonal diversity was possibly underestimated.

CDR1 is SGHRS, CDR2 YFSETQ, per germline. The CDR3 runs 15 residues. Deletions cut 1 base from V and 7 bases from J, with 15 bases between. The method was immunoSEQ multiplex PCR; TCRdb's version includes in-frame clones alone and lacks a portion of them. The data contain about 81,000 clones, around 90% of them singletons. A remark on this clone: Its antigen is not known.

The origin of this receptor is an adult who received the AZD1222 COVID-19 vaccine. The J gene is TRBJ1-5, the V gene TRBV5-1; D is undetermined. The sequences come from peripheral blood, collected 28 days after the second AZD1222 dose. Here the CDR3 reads CASSLNGGVGQPQHF. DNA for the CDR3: TGCGCCAGCAGCTTGAATGGTGGTGTCGGGCAGCCCCAGCATTTT. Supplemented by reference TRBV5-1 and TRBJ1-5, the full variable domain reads KAGVTQTPRYLIKTRGQQVTLSCSPISGHRSVSWYQQTPGQGLQFLFEYFSETQRNKGNFPGRFSGRQFSNSRSEMNVSTLELGDSALYLCASSLNGGVGQPQHFGDGTRLSIL.